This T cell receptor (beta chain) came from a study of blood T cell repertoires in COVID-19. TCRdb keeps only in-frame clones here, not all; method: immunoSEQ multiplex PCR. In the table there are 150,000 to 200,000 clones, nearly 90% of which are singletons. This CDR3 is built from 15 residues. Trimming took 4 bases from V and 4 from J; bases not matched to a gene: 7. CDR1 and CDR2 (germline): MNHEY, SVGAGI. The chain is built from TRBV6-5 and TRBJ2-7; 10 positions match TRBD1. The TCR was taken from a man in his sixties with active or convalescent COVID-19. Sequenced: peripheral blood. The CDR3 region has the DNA TGTGCCAGCAGTTTAGCCGGGACAGGGGTGTACGAGCAGTACTTC. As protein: CASSLAGTGVYEQYF.